This T cell receptor beta chain is drawn from a study of CD8 T cells in Susac syndrome. Study overall: When blood was drawn, patients with Susac syndrome were on intravenous immunoglobulin alone, on corticosteroids, or therapy-naive.

As to this clonotype: Its antigen is undetermined.

General observations from the study: The CD4+ T cell repertoire of patients with Susac syndrome showed no detectable clonal expansion.

The T cells that were sequenced for TCR beta were CD8+ and CD4+ cells from blood. RNA, at about 0.5 to 1 ug, was reverse transcribed with random hexamers. Amplification of TCR beta CDR3 across 54 Vbeta and 13 Jbeta was performed with immunoSEQ multiplex PCR. Each CDR3 protein gets one entry after TCRdb re-called the immunoSEQ multiplex PCR reads with MiXCR. Of tens of thousands of distinct CDR3 sequences in the sample, 85% to 95% were seen once. This sequence was found in a human donor with Susac syndrome. The sequencing input was CD4+ T cells from PBMCs.

The CDR3 reads CASSQSRGFPDTQYF. The CDR3, as DNA: TGTGCCAGCAGCCAATCGCGGGGTTTCCCAGATACGCAGTATTTT. This chain links TRBV6-5 with TRBJ2-3, with D perhaps TRBD2 (6 bases). Germline lookup yields CDR1 MNHEY and CDR2 SVGAGI. V was cut by 6 bases and J by 4 bases, with 17 bases left in between. The CDR3 is made up of 15 amino acids.